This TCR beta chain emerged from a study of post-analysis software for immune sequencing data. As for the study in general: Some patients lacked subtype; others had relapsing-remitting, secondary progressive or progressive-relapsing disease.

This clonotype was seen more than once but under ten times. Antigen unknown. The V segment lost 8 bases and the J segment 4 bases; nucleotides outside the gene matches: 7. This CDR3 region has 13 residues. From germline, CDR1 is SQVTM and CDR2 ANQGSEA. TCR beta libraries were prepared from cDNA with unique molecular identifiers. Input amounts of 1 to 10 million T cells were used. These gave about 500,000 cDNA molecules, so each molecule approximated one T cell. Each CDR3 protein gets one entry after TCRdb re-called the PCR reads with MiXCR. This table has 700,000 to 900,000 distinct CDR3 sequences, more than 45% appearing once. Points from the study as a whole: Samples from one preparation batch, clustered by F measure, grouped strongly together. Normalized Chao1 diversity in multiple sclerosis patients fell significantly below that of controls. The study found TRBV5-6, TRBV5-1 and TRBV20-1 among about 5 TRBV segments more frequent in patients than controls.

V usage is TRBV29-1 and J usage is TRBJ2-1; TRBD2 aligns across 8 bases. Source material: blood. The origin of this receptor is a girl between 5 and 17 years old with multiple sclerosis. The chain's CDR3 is CSTKAGVYNEQFF. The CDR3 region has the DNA TGCAGCACTAAAGCGGGGGTATACAATGAGCAGTTCTTC.